The source of this T cell receptor beta chain is a study of blood T cells in healthy people across ages (dated by TCRdb to 2014 to 2015). Background on the whole study: In model experiments, roughly one uniquely barcoded TCR beta cDNA molecule per two T cells was captured by template switching. The study measured age-related changes in TCR beta repertoire diversity using deep sequencing normalized with unique cDNA molecular identifiers. Four age groups were formed from the donors: young (average approximately 15 years), middle-aged (just under 40), aged (more than 55) and long-lived (more than 75). To avoid experimental bias, donors of different ages were distributed randomly across sequencing lanes. Using the same blood draw, the study looked at two additional independent replicas of 1 million unique cDNA reads for two donors, one aged 18 to 29 and the other aged 80 or older.

The method was 5' RACE. Sequencing instrument: Illumina HiSeq 2500. A second PCR of about 7 to 12 cycles was run with a J-beta primer mix and a sample-barcoded 5' primer. A template-switch 5' adaptor carrying 12 random nucleotides introduced a unique molecular identifier onto each TCR beta cDNA molecule. At least 2.5 million CDR3-containing paired-end reads were obtained from each sample. First-strand cDNA was synthesized from all RNA with the Mint cDNA synthesis kit, primed by a TRBC-specific oligonucleotide. Following uracil-DNA glycosylase treatment, all cDNA underwent a first 18-cycle PCR with the universal primers M1SS and BC2_uni_R. The study's processing was this. Each sample was normalized by randomly selecting 1 million high-quality reads, each carrying a distinct molecular identifier. Instead of being binned into consensus sequences, reads that shared molecular identifiers were thrown out. MiTCR, set to a Q25 quality threshold and the strictest error-elimination algorithm, was used for CDR3 identification, clonotype clustering and error correction. A nonparametric unseen species model using Euler transformation provided a lower-bound estimate of total TCR beta diversity. TCRdb reran the public reads through fastp at Q25 and MiXCR, keeping productive beta chains. Rows matching on CDR3 protein sequence are summarized as one entry with the most common DNA and genes. It is TCRdb's table, rather than the study itself, that gives the V and J calls and clone size. The sample yields fewer than 900,000 distinct CDR3 sequences; about 36% were counted once. 13% of the sample lies in the top ten.

This clonotype was seen only a few times. It lacks a known antigen. No per-base quality is available; no much larger clone lies one base away. The roughly 42 donors, aged 6 to 90 years, were systemically healthy Caucasian individuals from Russia. Each donor gave 9 to 10 milliliters of peripheral blood, collected into EDTA-treated Vacutainer tubes. PBMCs were isolated by Ficoll-Paque density-gradient centrifugation, with at least 6 million obtained per sample. Total RNA, at least 6 micrograms per sample, was extracted from PBMCs with Trizol reagent. The percentages of naive CD45RAhigh/CD27high T cells were determined by flow cytometry on a PBMC aliquot from every donor. What the study reported, not specific to this receptor: Donor CMV infection status was unknown, potentially confounding age-related changes in expanded clonotypes. The percentage of naive T cells measured by flow cytometry correlated strongly with observed TCR beta diversity. Estimates of total diversity based on one million sequenced T cells were considered lower bounds and underestimates. As age increased, observed TCR beta diversity per million T cells dropped in a roughly linear way, and a significant reduction was already evident by age about 40. Because profiling used bulk unsorted PBMCs, naive and antigen-experienced compartments could not be compared conclusively. Compared with the aged group, the long-lived group had more naive CD4+ T cells, fewer expanded clones and increased TCR diversity, a pattern suggesting age selection.

Its CDR3 holds 14 amino acids, cysteine through phenylalanine. Just CDR3 DNA is preserved here, 42 bases in frame from base 1. V and J lose 7 bases and 6 bases, and a span of 17 bases separates them. Rearrangement joined TRBV12-3 or TRBV12-4 to TRBJ2-3; the D region is possibly TRBD1 or TRBD2, each matching across 5 bases. The receptor's source is a man aged 18 to 29 in good health. The sample was blood. In nucleotide form, the sequence is TGTGCCAGCACCCCAGGGTCTACTAGGGATACGCAGTATTTT. Its amino acids are CASTPGSTRDTQYF.